One sample yielded the 22 T cell receptor beta chains listed below, sequenced in a study of identifying expanded T cells in peripheral blood. The data were produced by immunoSEQ multiplex PCR, yet TCRdb's version contains in-frame clones alone and is incomplete. In the table there are around 60,000 clones, about 85% of which are singletons. The sample comprised blood. The receptor set was obtained from a person aged 18 to 75 in good health.

The chain joins TRBV28 to TRBJ1-2, with D tentatively TRBD1 (6 bases). The CDR3 totals 14 residues. Germline CDR1 and CDR2: MDHEN and SYDVKM. The V end was cut by 9 bases, the J end by 0 bases, with 14 bases between. The CDR3 coding sequence is TGTGCCAGTAGACGGGGGGCAGCTAACTATGGCTACACCTTC. Amino acids: CASRRGAANYGYTF.

The chain couples TRBV19 to TRBJ2-1; the D is unclear. V lost 3 bases and J lost 6, with 9 bases in between. CDR3 length: 13 amino acids. Per the germline V gene, CDR1 is LNHDA and CDR2 is SQIVND (reference sequence). This CDR3 is CASSINGFNEQFF. In nucleotides, the CDR3 is TGTGCCAGTAGTATTAATGGGTTCAATGAGCAGTTCTTC.

The chain employs TRBV7-2 and TRBJ1-1; D possibly corresponds to TRBD1 (6 bases). The germline V and J ends were trimmed by 4 bases and 5 bases, with 14 bases remaining between them. This CDR3 contains 14 residues. In germline, CDR1 is SGHTA, CDR2 FQGNSA. The CDR3 spells CASSSTGKGTEAFF. The CDR3 nucleotides read TGTGCCAGCAGCTCAACAGGGAAGGGGACTGAAGCTTTCTTT.

This chain joins TRBV19 and TRBJ2-3, with unresolved D. Per the germline V gene, CDR1 is LNHDA and CDR2 is SQIVND (reference sequence). This CDR3 is built from 12 residues. V was trimmed by 6 bases and J by 2 bases, leaving 6 bases between them. The CDR3: CASSEATDTQYF. CDR3 DNA sequence: TGTGCCAGTAGCGAGGCCACAGATACGCAGTATTTT.

The rearrangement links TRBV2 to TRBJ2-3; 7 bases fit TRBD1. Germline V gene lookup returns CDR1 SNHLY and CDR2 FYNNEI. V lost 4 bases and J lost 0; bases outside the gene matches: 4. The CDR3 spans 15 residues. This CDR3 reads CASSATTGSTDTQYF. The CDR3 DNA follows: TGTGCCAGCAGTGCTACGACAGGGAGCACAGATACGCAGTATTTT.

The rearrangement joins TRBV2 to TRBJ2-5; D gene unclear. Germline CDR1 SNHLY, CDR2 FYNNEI. Deletions cut 6 bases from V and 9 bases from J, with 17 bases between. CDR3 length: 13 residues. CDR3 sequence reads: CASSEPASWAQYF. In DNA, the CDR3 is TGTGCCAGCAGCGAACCGGCCTCCTGGGCCCAGTACTTC.

The rearrangement joins TRBV5-1 to TRBJ2-1, with D perhaps TRBD1 or TRBD2 (5 bases each). Germline loops: CDR1 SGHRS, CDR2 YFSETQ. V was clipped by 2 bases and J by 9 bases, with 15 bases between them. This CDR3 is 14 amino acids long. The CDR3 loop is CASSFGGGEVEQFF. Here the CDR3 DNA reads TGCGCCAGCAGCTTTGGTGGGGGAGAGGTTGAGCAGTTCTTC.

V gene TRBV6-4 combines with J gene TRBJ2-2; D call uncertain. Trimming left V 6 bases short and J 4 bases short, with 9 bases between. This CDR3 contains 13 residues. Per the germline V gene, CDR1 is MRHNA and CDR2 is SNTAGT. The CDR3, as DNA: TGTGCCAGCAGGAGGCCCCTCACCGGGGAGCTGTTTTTT. Its protein is CASRRPLTGELFF.

This chain joins TRBV5-4 and TRBJ2-2, with D possibly matching TRBD2 (6 bases). V was clipped by 3 bases and J by 6 bases, with 12 bases between them. This CDR3 comprises 14 residues. Per germline, CDR1 SGHNT and CDR2 YYREEE (reference sequence). For the CDR3, the DNA is TGTGCCAGCAGCTCCCCGCGGGGCTCCGGGGAGCTGTTTTTT. Its protein is CASSSPRGSGELFF. Supplemented by reference TRBV5-4 and TRBJ2-2, the full variable domain reads ETGVTQSPTHLIKTRGQQVTLRCSSQSGHNTVSWYQQALGQGPQFIFQYYREEENGRGNFPPRFSGLQFPNYSSELNVNALELDDSALYLCASSSPRGSGELFFGEGSRLTVL.

The V and J genes are TRBV19 and TRBJ2-2; 7 bases fit TRBD2. The CDR3 runs 16 residues. After removal of 5 bases from V and 6 bases from J, the junction contained 12 bases not matched to a gene. CDR1 and CDR2 (germline): LNHDA, SQIVND (reference sequence). The CDR3 spells CASSATRRGKPGELFF. The CDR3 DNA sequence: TGTGCCAGTAGTGCCACTAGGCGGGGGAAACCCGGGGAGCTGTTTTTT. Combining the CDR3 with reference TRBV19 and TRBJ2-2 gives the whole variable domain DGGITQSPKYLFRKEGQNVTLSCEQNLNHDAMYWYRQDPGQGLRLIYYSQIVNDFQKGDIAEGYSVSREKKESFPLTVTSAQKNPTAFYLCASSATRRGKPGELFFGEGSRLTVL.

Relative to its sample, this clone is medium-sized. The rearrangement links TRBV19 to TRBJ1-2; 7 bases match TRBD1. From germline, CDR1 is LNHDA and CDR2 SQIVND (reference sequence). V was clipped by 8 bases and J by 7 bases; unmatched bases: 7. The CDR3 is 12 amino acids. Written as DNA, the CDR3 is TGTGCCAGTGGGGGACAGAGGGGTGGCTACACCTTC. This translates into CASGGQRGGYTF.

This chain joins TRBV25-1 and TRBJ1-3; possible D gene TRBD1, 5 bases. The CDR3 consists of 11 residues. V was cut by 3 bases and J by 10 bases, with 7 bases left in between. Germline V gene lookup returns CDR1 MGHDK and CDR2 SYGVNS. CDR3 residues: CASSDRETIYF. Here the CDR3 DNA reads TGTGCCAGCAGTGACAGGGAAACCATATATTTT. The whole variable domain, remainder taken from reference TRBV25-1 and TRBJ1-3, is EADIYQTPRYLVIGTGKKITLECSQTMGHDKMYWYQQDPGMELHLIHYSYGVNSTEKGDLSSESTVSRIRTEHFPLTLESARPSHTSQYLCASSDRETIYFGEGSWLTVV.

The rearrangement uses TRBV15 and TRBJ2-2; D is uncertain. CDR1 and CDR2 from the germline V gene are LNHNV and YYDKDF (reference sequence). V shed 0 bases and J shed 1 base, with 6 bases lying between them. CDR3 length equals 15 residues. CDR3 sequence reads: CATSRDYVNTGELFF. DNA of the CDR3: TGTGCCACCAGCAGAGATTATGTGAACACCGGGGAGCTGTTTTTT.

The rearrangement links TRBV5-1 to TRBJ1-1, with D perhaps TRBD1 (5 bases). CDR1 is SGHRS and CDR2 is YFSETQ in the germline V gene. V was trimmed by 0 bases and J by 4 bases, leaving 10 bases between them. This CDR3 region has 14 residues. CDR3 sequence reads: CASSLGGRGTEAFF. The CDR3 bases are TGCGCCAGCAGCTTGGGAGGAAGGGGCACTGAAGCTTTCTTT.

V and J are TRBV6-1 and TRBJ1-1, with a weak D call TRBD1 (5 bases). The CDR3 length is 15 residues. Germline V lookup: CDR1 MNHNS, CDR2 SASEGT. The germline V and J ends were trimmed by 8 bases and 0 bases, with 16 bases remaining between them. This CDR3 reads CASRKTGAMNTEAFF. In DNA form, the CDR3 reads TGTGCCAGCCGCAAAACTGGGGCGATGAACACTGAAGCTTTCTTT.

The J gene is TRBJ2-2, the V gene TRBV30; the match to TRBD1 covers 10 bases. CDR3 length equals 13 residues. The germline CDR1 and CDR2 sequences are GTSNPN and SVGIG (reference sequence). The CDR3 nucleotides are TGTGCAAGCCGGACAGGGGGTTCAGGGGAGCTGTTTTTT. This gives the protein CASRTGGSGELFF.

This clone was seen only once. CDR3 DNA sequence: TGTGCCAGCAGGTACCTGGGAAACTATGGCTACACCTTC. The encoded protein is CASRYLGNYGYTF. The rearrangement joins TRBV6-1 to TRBJ1-2; the D is unclear. The length of the CDR3 is 13 residues. Trimming took 6 bases from V and 2 from J, leaving 10 bases between them. Per the germline V gene, CDR1 is MNHNS and CDR2 is SASEGT.

This rearrangement joins TRBV5-1 to TRBJ2-2; D may correspond to TRBD1 or TRBD2 (5 bases each). CDR3 size: 15 residues. CDR1 is SGHRS and CDR2 is YFSETQ in the germline V gene. The V end was cut by 4 bases, the J end by 0 bases, with 10 bases between. The CDR3 DNA follows: TGCGCCAGCAGCGGGGGAAATCCGAACACCGGGGAGCTGTTTTTT. It encodes CASSGGNPNTGELFF.

This clone was seen only once. This chain joins TRBV5-6 and TRBJ1-1, with D possibly being TRBD1 (5 bases). V lost 2 bases and J lost 6, with 17 bases in between. This CDR3 region has 15 residues. The germline V gene encodes CDR1 SGHDT and CDR2 YYEEEE. In DNA, the CDR3 is TGTGCCAGCAGCTTCGGTCTCAATGGGGGAGCTGAAGCTTTCTTT. This encodes CASSFGLNGGAEAFF. The variable domain in full, with the rest retrieved from reference TRBV5-6 and TRBJ1-1, is DAGVTQSPTHLIKTRGQQVTLRCSPKSGHDTVSWYQQALGQGPQFIFQYYEEEERQRGNFPDRFSGHQFPNYSSELNVNALLLGDSALYLCASSFGLNGGAEAFFGQGTRLTVV.

The chain uses TRBV27 and TRBJ2-1; 7 bases fit TRBD2. Per the germline V gene, CDR1 is MNHEY and CDR2 is SMNVEV (reference sequence). The CDR3 runs to 16 residues. The V segment lost 7 bases and the J segment 7 bases; nucleotides outside the gene matches: 16. CDR3 nucleotides: TGTGCCAGCACACCCCGCCCGGGGGGAAAACTTAATGAGCAGTTCTTC. Translating gives CASTPRPGGKLNEQFF.

J is TRBJ1-6 and V is TRBV13, with 9 bases aligning to TRBD1. The V segment lost 5 bases and the J segment 8 bases; nucleotides outside the gene matches: 4. The CDR3 is 14 residues long. Germline lookup yields CDR1 PRHDT and CDR2 FYEKMQ (reference sequence). The CDR3, as DNA: TGTGCCAGCAGCCCGGGGACAGGGTATTCACCCCTCCACTTT. Its translation is CASSPGTGYSPLHF.

V usage is TRBV19 and J usage is TRBJ2-7; D is uncertain. This CDR3 region has 13 residues. V lost 10 bases to trimming and J lost 2 bases, with 15 bases between them. Germline lookup yields CDR1 LNHDA and CDR2 SQIVND (reference sequence). The CDR3 loop reads CATRGSHPYEQYF. The CDR3 bases are TGTGCCACCCGAGGAAGTCACCCCTACGAGCAGTACTTC.